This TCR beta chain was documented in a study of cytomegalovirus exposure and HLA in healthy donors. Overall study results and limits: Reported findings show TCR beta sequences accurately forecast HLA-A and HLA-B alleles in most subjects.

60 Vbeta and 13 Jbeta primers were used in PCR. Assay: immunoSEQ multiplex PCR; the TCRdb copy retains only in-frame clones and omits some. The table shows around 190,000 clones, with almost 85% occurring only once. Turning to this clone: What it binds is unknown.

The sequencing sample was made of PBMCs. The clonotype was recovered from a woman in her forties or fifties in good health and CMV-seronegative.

The CDR3 here is CASSSTGGFEKLFF. The CDR3, as DNA: TGCGCCAGCAGTTCAACAGGGGGCTTTGAAAAACTGTTTTTT. V and J are TRBV5-1 and TRBJ1-4; the match to TRBD1 covers 9 bases. Looked up from germline, CDR1 is SGHRS and CDR2 is YFSETQ. J lost 7 bases, V lost 5 bases, and 6 bases had no gene match. The CDR3 runs to 14 residues.